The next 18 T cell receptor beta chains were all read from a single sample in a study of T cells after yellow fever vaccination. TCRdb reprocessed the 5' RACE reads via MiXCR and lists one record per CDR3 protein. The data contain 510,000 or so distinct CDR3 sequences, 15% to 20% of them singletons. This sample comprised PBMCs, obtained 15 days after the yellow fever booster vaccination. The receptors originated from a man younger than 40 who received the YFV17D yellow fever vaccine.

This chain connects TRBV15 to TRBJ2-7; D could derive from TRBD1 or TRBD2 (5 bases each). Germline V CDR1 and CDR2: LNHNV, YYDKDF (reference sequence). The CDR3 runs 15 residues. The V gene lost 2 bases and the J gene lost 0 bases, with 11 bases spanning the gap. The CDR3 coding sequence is TGTGCCACCAGCAGACCTCCCGGGACCTCCTACGAGCAGTACTTC. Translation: CATSRPPGTSYEQYF.

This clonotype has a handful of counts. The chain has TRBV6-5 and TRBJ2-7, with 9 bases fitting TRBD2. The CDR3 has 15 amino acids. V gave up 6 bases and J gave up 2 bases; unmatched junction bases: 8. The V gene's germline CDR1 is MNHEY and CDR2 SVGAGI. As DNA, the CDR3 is TGTGCCAGCAGCTTAACTAGCGGGCCTACCTACGAGCAGTACTTC. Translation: CASSLTSGPTYEQYF.

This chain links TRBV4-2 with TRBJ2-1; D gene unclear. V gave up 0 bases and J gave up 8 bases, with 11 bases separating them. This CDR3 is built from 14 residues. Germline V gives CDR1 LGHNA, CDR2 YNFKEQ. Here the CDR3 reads CASSQEPRGDEQFF. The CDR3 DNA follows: TGTGCCAGCAGCCAAGAGCCGCGTGGGGATGAGCAGTTCTTC.

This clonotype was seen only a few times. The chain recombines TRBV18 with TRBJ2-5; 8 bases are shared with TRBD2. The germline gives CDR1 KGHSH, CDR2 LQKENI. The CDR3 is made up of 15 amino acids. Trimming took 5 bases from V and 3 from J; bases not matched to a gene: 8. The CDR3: CASSSLREAKETQYF. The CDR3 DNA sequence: TGTGCCAGCTCATCTTTGCGGGAGGCGAAAGAGACCCAGTACTTC.

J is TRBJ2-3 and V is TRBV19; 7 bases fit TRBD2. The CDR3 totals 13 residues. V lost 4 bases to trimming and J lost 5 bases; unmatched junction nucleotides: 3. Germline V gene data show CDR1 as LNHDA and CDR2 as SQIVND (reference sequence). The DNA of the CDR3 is TGTGCCAGTAGTAGACTAGCAAGAGATACGCAGTATTTT. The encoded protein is CASSRLARDTQYF. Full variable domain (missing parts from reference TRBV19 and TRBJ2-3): DGGITQSPKYLFRKEGQNVTLSCEQNLNHDAMYWYRQDPGQGLRLIYYSQIVNDFQKGDIAEGYSVSREKKESFPLTVTSAQKNPTAFYLCASSRLARDTQYFGPGTRLTVL.

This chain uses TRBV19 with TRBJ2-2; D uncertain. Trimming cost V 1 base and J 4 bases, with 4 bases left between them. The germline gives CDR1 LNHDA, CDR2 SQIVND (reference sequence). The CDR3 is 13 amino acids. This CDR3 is CASSIVPTGELFF. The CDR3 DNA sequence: TGTGCCAGTAGTATAGTTCCCACCGGGGAGCTGTTTTTT.

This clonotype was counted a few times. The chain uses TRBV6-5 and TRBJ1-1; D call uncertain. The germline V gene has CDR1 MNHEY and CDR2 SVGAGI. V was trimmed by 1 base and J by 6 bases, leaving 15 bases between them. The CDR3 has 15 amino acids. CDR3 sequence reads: CASSYFPDGGSEAFF. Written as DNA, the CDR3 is TGTGCCAGCAGTTACTTCCCAGATGGAGGCTCTGAAGCTTTCTTT.

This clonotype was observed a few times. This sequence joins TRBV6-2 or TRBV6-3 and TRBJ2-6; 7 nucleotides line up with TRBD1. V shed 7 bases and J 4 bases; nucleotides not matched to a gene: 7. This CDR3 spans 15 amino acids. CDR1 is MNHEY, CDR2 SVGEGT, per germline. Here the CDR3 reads CASTSQGTGANVLTF. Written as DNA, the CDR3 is TGTGCCAGCACCTCACAGGGGACCGGGGCCAACGTCCTGACTTTC.

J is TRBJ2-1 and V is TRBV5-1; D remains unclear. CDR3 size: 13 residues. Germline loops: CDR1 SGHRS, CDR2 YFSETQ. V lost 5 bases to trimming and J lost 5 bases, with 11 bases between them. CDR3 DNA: TGCGCCAGCAGATCACGGACCGACAATGAGCAGTTCTTC. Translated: CASRSRTDNEQFF.

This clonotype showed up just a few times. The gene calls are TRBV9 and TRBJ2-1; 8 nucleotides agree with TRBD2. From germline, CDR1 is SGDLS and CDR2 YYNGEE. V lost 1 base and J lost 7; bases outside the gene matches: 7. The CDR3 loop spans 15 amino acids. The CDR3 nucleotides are TGTGCCAGCAGCGTAATTTTAGCGGGAATGAATGAGCAGTTCTTC. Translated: CASSVILAGMNEQFF.

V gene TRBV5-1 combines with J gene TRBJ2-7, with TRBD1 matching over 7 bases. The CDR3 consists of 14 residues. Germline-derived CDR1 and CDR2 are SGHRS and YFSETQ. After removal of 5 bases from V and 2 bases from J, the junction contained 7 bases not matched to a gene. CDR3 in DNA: TGCGCCAGCAGTGTTAGCAGGGGGACCTACGAGCAGTACTTC. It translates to CASSVSRGTYEQYF.

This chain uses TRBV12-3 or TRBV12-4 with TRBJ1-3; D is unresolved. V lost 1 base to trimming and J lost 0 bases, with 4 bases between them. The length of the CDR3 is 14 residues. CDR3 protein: CASSLDFSGNTIYF. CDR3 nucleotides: TGTGCCAGCAGTTTAGATTTCTCTGGAAACACCATATATTTT.

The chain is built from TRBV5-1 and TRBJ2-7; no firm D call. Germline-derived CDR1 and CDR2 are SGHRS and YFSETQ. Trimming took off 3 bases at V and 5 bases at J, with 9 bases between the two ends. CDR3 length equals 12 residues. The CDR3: CASSSSRDEQYF. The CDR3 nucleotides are TGCGCCAGCAGCTCGAGCCGGGACGAGCAGTACTTC.

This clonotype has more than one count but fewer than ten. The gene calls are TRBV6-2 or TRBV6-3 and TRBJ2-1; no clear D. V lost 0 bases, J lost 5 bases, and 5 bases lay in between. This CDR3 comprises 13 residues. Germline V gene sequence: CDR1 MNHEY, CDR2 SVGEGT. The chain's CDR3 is CASSYSSDNEQFF. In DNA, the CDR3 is TGTGCCAGCAGTTACTCTTCCGACAATGAGCAGTTCTTC.

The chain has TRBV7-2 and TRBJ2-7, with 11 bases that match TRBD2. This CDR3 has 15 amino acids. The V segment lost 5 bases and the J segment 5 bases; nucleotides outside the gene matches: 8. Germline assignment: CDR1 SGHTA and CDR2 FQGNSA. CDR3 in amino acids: CASSPTSGSHHEQYF. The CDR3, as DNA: TGTGCCAGCAGCCCTACTAGCGGGAGTCACCACGAGCAGTACTTC.

For the CDR3, the DNA is TGCGCCAGCAGGAGCGGCCGGGCGGGAGTACGGAATGAGCAGTTCTTC. It encodes CASRSGRAGVRNEQFF. This chain joins TRBV23-1 and TRBJ2-1; 7 bases line up with TRBD2. TRBV23-1 is annotated as an ORF whose role is uncertain. Germline trimming cut 6 bases from V and 7 bases from J; bases unmatched to any gene: 15. The length of the CDR3 is 16 residues.

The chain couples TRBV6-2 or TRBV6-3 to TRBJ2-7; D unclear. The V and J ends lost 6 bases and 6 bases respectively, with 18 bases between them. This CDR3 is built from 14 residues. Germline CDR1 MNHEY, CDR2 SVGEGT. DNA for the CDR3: TGTGCCAGCAGGGAGCAGGCCACCACGGGCGAGCAGTACTTC. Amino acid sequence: CASREQATTGEQYF.

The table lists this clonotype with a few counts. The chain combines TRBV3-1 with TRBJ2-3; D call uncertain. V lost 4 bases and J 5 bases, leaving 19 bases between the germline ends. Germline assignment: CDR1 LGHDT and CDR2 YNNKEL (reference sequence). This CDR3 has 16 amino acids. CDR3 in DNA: TGTGCCAGCAGCCCTATAACGGCCACCGAAGGAGATACGCAGTATTTT. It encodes CASSPITATEGDTQYF.